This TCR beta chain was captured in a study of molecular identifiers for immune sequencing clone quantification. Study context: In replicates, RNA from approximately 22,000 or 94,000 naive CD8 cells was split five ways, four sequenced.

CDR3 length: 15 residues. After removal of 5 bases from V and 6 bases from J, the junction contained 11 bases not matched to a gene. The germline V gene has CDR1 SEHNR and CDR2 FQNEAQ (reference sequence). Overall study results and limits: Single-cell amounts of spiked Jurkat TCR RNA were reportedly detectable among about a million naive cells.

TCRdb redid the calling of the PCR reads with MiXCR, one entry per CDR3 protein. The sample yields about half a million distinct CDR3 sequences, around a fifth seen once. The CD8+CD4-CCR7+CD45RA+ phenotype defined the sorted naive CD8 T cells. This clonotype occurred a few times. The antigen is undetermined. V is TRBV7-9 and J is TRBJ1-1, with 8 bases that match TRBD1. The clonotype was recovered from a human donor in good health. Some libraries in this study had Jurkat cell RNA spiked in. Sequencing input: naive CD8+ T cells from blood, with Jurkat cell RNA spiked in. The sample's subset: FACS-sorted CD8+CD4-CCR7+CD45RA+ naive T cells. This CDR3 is CASSRGTGQYAEAFF. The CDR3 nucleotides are TGTGCCAGCAGCCGCGGGACAGGTCAGTACGCTGAAGCTTTCTTT.